This entry lists 18 T cell receptor beta chains sequenced from one sample in a study of blood T cell repertoires in COVID-19. The repertoire was sequenced with immunoSEQ multiplex PCR; TCRdb's copy has only in-frame clones and lacks some. The table includes around 130,000 clones, about four fifths detected once. Sequences were obtained from peripheral blood. The receptors stem from a woman aged 50 to 65 with acute or convalescent COVID-19.

The rearrangement links TRBV30 to TRBJ1-1; possibly TRBD1 for D (6 bases). V was pared by 5 bases and J by 3 bases, with 13 bases between. The CDR3 contains 13 residues. Germline V gives CDR1 GTSNPN, CDR2 SVGIG (reference sequence). This chain's CDR3 is CAWAQTGYTEAFF. CDR3 DNA: TGTGCCTGGGCTCAAACAGGGTACACTGAAGCTTTCTTT.

V is TRBV3-1 (or the pseudogene TRBV3-2) and J is TRBJ1-1, with 12 bases fitting TRBD1. Germline V gives CDR1 LGHDT, CDR2 YNNKEL (reference sequence). After removal of 4 bases from V and 8 bases from J, the junction contained 5 bases not matched to a gene. The length of the CDR3 is 14 residues. CDR3 sequence: CASSRPGQGAEAFF. As DNA, the CDR3 is TGTGCCAGCAGCCGTCCGGGACAGGGGGCGGAAGCTTTCTTT.

The genes are TRBV3-1 (or the pseudogene TRBV3-2) and TRBJ2-1; 7 bases map to TRBD1. The V gene end was trimmed by 1 base and the J gene end by 10 bases; junction bases not matched to a gene: 4. The CDR3 is 13 amino acids. CDR1 is LGHDT and CDR2 is YNNKEL in the germline V gene (reference sequence). CDR3 sequence: CASSQVTRGEQFF. The CDR3 nucleotides read TGTGCCAGCAGCCAAGTGACCAGGGGGGAGCAGTTCTTC.

This clone has only a few counts. This chain links TRBV14 with TRBJ2-3, with D maybe TRBD2 (6 bases). This CDR3 comprises 14 residues. CDR1 SGHDN and CDR2 FVKESK come from the germline V gene. Trimming pared 5 bases from V and 1 base from J, leaving 10 bases between. The CDR3, as DNA: TGTGCCAGCAGCGACCCTAGCGGCACAGATACGCAGTATTTT. It specifies CASSDPSGTDTQYF.

The chain joins TRBV7-8 to TRBJ2-1, with 15 bases matching TRBD2. CDR3 length equals 19 residues. Germline CDR1 reads SGHVS; CDR2 reads FQNEAQ. V dropped 5 bases and J dropped 4; count of bases not matched to a gene: 12. The CDR3 is CASSAGLAGGDPKYNEQFF. The CDR3, as DNA: TGTGCCAGCAGCGCCGGACTAGCGGGGGGGGATCCAAAATACAATGAGCAGTTCTTC.

The gene calls are TRBV14 and TRBJ1-1; D not certain. The V end was cut by 2 bases, the J end by 5 bases, with 9 bases between. Germline CDR1 SGHDN, CDR2 FVKESK. This CDR3 has 13 residues. The CDR3 region has the DNA TGTGCCAGCAGCCAACAGGTGTTGACTGAAGCTTTCTTT. Protein sequence: CASSQQVLTEAFF.

The chain has TRBV10-1 and TRBJ2-7; the D gene is possibly TRBD1 (5 bases). Germline V CDR1 and CDR2: WNHNN, SYGVQD (reference sequence). This CDR3 is built from 11 residues. The V end was cut by 10 bases, the J end by 3 bases, with 10 bases between. The CDR3 loop reads CAISTDYEQYF. CDR3 sequence (DNA): TGCGCCATCTCGACAGACTACGAGCAGTACTTC.

J is TRBJ2-4 and V is TRBV19; TRBD1 agrees at 8 bases. The CDR3 is 14 amino acids. V trimming: 3 bases; J trimming: 8 bases; junction bases outside the gene matches: 6. The V gene's germline CDR1 is LNHDA and CDR2 SQIVND (reference sequence). CDR3 nucleotide sequence: TGTGCCAGTAGTATGCAGGGGGCAGAGGACATTCAGTACTTC. Translation gives CASSMQGAEDIQYF.

The V and J genes are TRBV3-1 (or the pseudogene TRBV3-2) and TRBJ2-2, with no clear D. V was trimmed by 4 bases and J by 4 bases, leaving 13 bases between them. The CDR3 runs 15 residues. The germline gives CDR1 LGHDT, CDR2 YNNKEL (reference sequence). CDR3 nucleotides: TGTGCCAGCAGCCGTGTTCAGGATATCACCGGGGAGCTGTTTTTT. Its protein product is CASSRVQDITGELFF.

The CDR3 region is CASSATSTGKLFF. The CDR3 DNA follows: TGTGCCAGCAGCGCCACTTCGACAGGAAAACTGTTTTTT. The gene calls are TRBV5-6 and TRBJ1-4; the D gene is possibly TRBD1 (6 bases). CDR1 is SGHDT and CDR2 is YYEEEE in the germline V gene. The CDR3 extends over 13 amino acids. V dropped 4 bases and J dropped 10 bases, with 14 bases sitting between them. Looking up the rest from reference TRBV5-6 and TRBJ1-4 gives the full variable domain: DAGVTQSPTHLIKTRGQQVTLRCSPKSGHDTVSWYQQALGQGPQFIFQYYEEEERQRGNFPDRFSGHQFPNYSSELNVNALLLGDSALYLCASSATSTGKLFFGSGTQLSVL.

The V and J genes are TRBV6-6 and TRBJ1-2, with no clear D. Trimming shortened V by 9 bases and J by 5 bases, and 19 bases separated the two germline ends. The CDR3 loop spans 14 amino acids. Germline V gives CDR1 MNHNY, CDR2 SVGAGI (reference sequence). This CDR3 is CASFRAAGSYGYTF. The CDR3 nucleotides read TGTGCCAGTTTCCGGGCCGCGGGTTCTTATGGCTACACCTTC.

V and J are TRBV30 and TRBJ1-6; a possible D gene is TRBD1 (5 bases). The V and J ends lost 0 bases and 5 bases respectively, with 14 bases between them. Per germline, CDR1 GTSNPN and CDR2 SVGIG (reference sequence). CDR3 size: 16 residues. The CDR3 spells CAWSVTAGWDNSPLHF. The CDR3 region has the DNA TGTGCCTGGAGTGTTACGGCAGGGTGGGATAATTCACCCCTCCACTTT. The full variable domain, completed using reference TRBV30 and TRBJ1-6, is SQTIHQWPATLVQPVGSPLSLECTVEGTSNPNLYWYRQAAGRGLQLLFYSVGIGQISSEVPQNLSASRPQDRQFILSSKKLLLSDSGFYLCAWSVTAGWDNSPLHFGNGTRLTVT.

This clone has a handful of counts. V gene TRBV27 combines with J gene TRBJ1-1; the match to TRBD1 covers 7 bases. This CDR3 contains 13 residues. Losses at the gene ends were 2 bases for V and 3 bases for J; bases not matched to a gene: 0. Per the germline V gene, CDR1 is MNHEY and CDR2 is SMNVEV (reference sequence). CDR3 loop: CASSLRGHTEAFF. In nucleotides, the CDR3 is TGTGCCAGCAGTTTAAGGGGGCACACTGAAGCTTTCTTT.

V and J are TRBV18 and TRBJ2-7, with 9 bases identical to TRBD2. The V segment lost 0 bases and the J segment 5 bases; nucleotides outside the gene matches: 11. CDR1 is KGHSH and CDR2 is LQKENI in the germline V gene. CDR3 length: 17 amino acids. CDR3 amino acids: CASSPPRSGGRTDEQYF. The CDR3 DNA sequence: TGTGCCAGCTCACCACCCAGGAGCGGGGGGCGCACCGACGAGCAGTACTTC.

V and J are TRBV21-1 and TRBJ1-2; the table's D call, TRBD1, was not checked against the DNA. TRBV21-1 has pseudogene status. This CDR3 is 15 amino acids long. This chain's CDR3 is CASSSDPRGPYGYTF. In DNA, the CDR3 is TGTGCCAGCAGCTCTGACCCCAGGGGCCCCTATGGCTACACCTTC.

The chain employs TRBV6-4 and TRBJ2-3, with 11 bases lining up with TRBD2. The V segment lost 4 bases and the J segment 5 bases; nucleotides outside the gene matches: 5. This CDR3 contains 15 residues. From germline, CDR1 is MRHNA and CDR2 SNTAGT. CDR3 sequence (DNA): TGTGCCAGCAGTGTATTAGCGGGGGGGCAAGATACGCAGTATTTT. Translated, it gives CASSVLAGGQDTQYF.

This chain joins TRBV6-5 and TRBJ1-5; TRBD1 matches 7 bases. This CDR3 region has 12 residues. Per the germline V gene, CDR1 is MNHEY and CDR2 is SVGAGI. With 6 bases clipped from V and 8 bases from J, the junction kept 4 bases outside the gene matches. The CDR3 sequence is CASSRQGKPQHF. The CDR3 DNA is TGTGCCAGCAGCCGACAGGGCAAGCCCCAGCATTTT.

The chain employs TRBV19 and TRBJ2-1, with D possibly being TRBD1 (6 bases). CDR3 length: 16 amino acids. CDR1 and CDR2 (germline): LNHDA, SQIVND (reference sequence). The V end was cut by 5 bases, the J end by 3 bases, with 17 bases between. DNA of the CDR3: TGTGCCAGTAGTGCCCAGACAGGACCTGGCTACAATGAGCAGTTCTTC. Its protein product is CASSAQTGPGYNEQFF.